Presented here are 7 T cell receptor beta chains from one specimen sequenced in a study of blood T cell repertoires in COVID-19. Clones were sequenced by immunoSEQ multiplex PCR, and TCRdb holds only the in-frame ones, with some missing. The data show about 210,000 clones, more than 70% seen once. The sample was PBMCs or T cells enriched from blood (not recorded which). The source is a man aged 25-40 years with acute COVID-19.

V usage is TRBV5-1 and J usage is TRBJ2-7; maybe TRBD2 (7 bases). Germline loops: CDR1 SGHRS, CDR2 YFSETQ. The CDR3 spans 16 residues. The V gene lost 4 bases and the J gene lost 3 bases, with 20 bases spanning the gap. Here the CDR3 reads CASSPNLQGGSYEQYF. CDR3 bases: TGCGCCAGCAGCCCCAATTTACAGGGAGGGAGCTACGAGCAGTACTTC. Variable domain in full (rest from reference TRBV5-1 and TRBJ2-7): KAGVTQTPRYLIKTRGQQVTLSCSPISGHRSVSWYQQTPGQGLQFLFEYFSETQRNKGNFPGRFSGRQFSNSRSEMNVSTLELGDSALYLCASSPNLQGGSYEQYFGPGTRLTVT.

The chain has TRBV19 and TRBJ1-4, with 9 bases aligning to TRBD1. The CDR3 sequence is 16 residues long. V dropped 5 bases and J dropped 7; count of bases not matched to a gene: 11. Germline V gene lookup returns CDR1 LNHDA and CDR2 SQIVND (reference sequence). The CDR3 sequence is CASSPGQGSRREKLFF. CDR3 sequence (DNA): TGTGCCAGTAGTCCGGGACAGGGCTCAAGGCGTGAAAAACTGTTTTTT.

This chain connects TRBV21-1 to TRBJ2-3; the table gives TRBD2 as D, unverified against the DNA. TRBV21-1 constitutes a pseudogene. This CDR3 is built from 17 residues. The CDR3 nucleotides read TGTGCCAGCAGCAAATGTGGAAGAGGGTCGTCCACAGATACGCAGTATTTT. It specifies CASSKCGRGSSTDTQYF.

The gene calls are TRBV29-1 and TRBJ2-4, with D perhaps TRBD2 (5 bases). Germline assignment: CDR1 SQVTM and CDR2 ANQGSEA. The CDR3 has 14 residues. The V end lost 5 bases, the J end lost 0 bases, and 11 bases lay between the germline ends. As DNA, the CDR3 is TGCAGCGTTCTGGAGGACCTAGCCAAAAACATTCAGTACTTC. Residues: CSVLEDLAKNIQYF.

The rearrangement links TRBV29-1 to TRBJ1-1; the D gene is possibly TRBD1 (6 bases). V dropped 4 bases and J dropped 2 bases, with 14 bases sitting between them. CDR1 and CDR2 from the germline V gene are SQVTM and ANQGSEA. The CDR3 sequence is 14 residues long. CDR3 amino acids: CSVAGTQYNTEAFF. CDR3 nucleotide sequence: TGCAGCGTTGCCGGGACACAATATAACACTGAAGCTTTCTTT.

This clone was detected once. The chain has TRBV5-1 and TRBJ2-6; 9 bases are shared with TRBD2. After removal of 4 bases from V and 0 bases from J, the junction contained 5 bases not matched to a gene. Germline V gene sequence: CDR1 SGHRS, CDR2 YFSETQ. The CDR3 is 17 amino acids. As DNA, the CDR3 is TGCGCCAGCAGCATTAGCGGGGGCAGCTCTGGGGCCAACGTCCTGACTTTC. It yields the protein CASSISGGSSGANVLTF.

This clone appeared once. V and J are TRBV28 and TRBJ1-2; TRBD1 matches at 10 bases. The CDR3 runs 14 residues. Germline trimming cut 7 bases from V and 4 bases from J; bases unmatched to any gene: 6. CDR1 and CDR2 from the germline V gene are MDHEN and SYDVKM. The CDR3 region is CASTDRGRLYGYTF. The CDR3 nucleotides are TGTGCCAGCACAGACAGGGGGCGCCTCTATGGCTACACCTTC.